Below are 8 T cell receptor beta chains sequenced from a single sample in a study of cytomegalovirus exposure and HLA in healthy donors (dated by TCRdb to 2016 to 2017). The library was produced with the immunoSEQ multiplex PCR assay. A mixture of 60 forward primers for TCR Vbeta segments and 13 reverse primers for TCR Jbeta segments was used in the multiplex PCR. What TCRdb holds here is the immuneACCESS table cut down to in-frame rearrangements. Part of the clones is not present; checked against another copy, under half of the missing clones reflect an unresolved V gene, and the others are unexplained. The sample yields about 140,000 clones; approximately 80% were counted once. Jointly, the top ten make up 1.1% to 1.5% of the sample. Material: PBMCs. These receptors originate from a middle-aged woman in good health and CMV-seronegative.

The rearrangement uses TRBV2 and TRBJ2-4; D ambiguous. Trimming left V 1 base short and J 7 bases short, with 8 bases between. CDR1 is SNHLY and CDR2 is FYNNEI in the germline V gene. The CDR3 loop spans 13 amino acids. CDR3 amino acids: CASSEGGGNIQYF. For the CDR3, the DNA is TGTGCCAGCAGTGAAGGCGGTGGGAACATTCAGTACTTC. The full variable domain, in which reference TRBV2 and TRBJ2-4 provide the parts outside the CDR3, is EPEVTQTPSHQVTQMGQEVILRCVPISNHLYFYWYRQILGQKVEFLVSFYNNEISEKSEIFDDQFSVERPDGSNFTLKIRSTKLEDSAMYFCASSEGGGNIQYFGAGTRLSVL.

This chain links TRBV5-1 with TRBJ2-7; TRBD2 is a possible D gene (6 bases). V was cut by 3 bases and J by 3 bases, with 13 bases left in between. The CDR3 consists of 14 residues. Germline V CDR1 and CDR2: SGHRS, YFSETQ. The CDR3 DNA sequence: TGCGCCAGCAGCTACGGGACTGCGCGCTACGAGCAGTACTTC. This sequence encodes CASSYGTARYEQYF.

This clone was detected only a few times. This chain connects TRBV2 to TRBJ2-2, with D maybe TRBD1 (6 bases). The CDR3 extends over 17 amino acids. Trimming pared 3 bases from V and 2 bases from J, leaving 16 bases between. Per the germline V gene, CDR1 is SNHLY and CDR2 is FYNNEI. DNA of the CDR3: TGTGCCAGCAGTGACAGGGGCCGACGAACTAACACCGGGGAGCTGTTTTTT. It is translated as CASSDRGRRTNTGELFF. The entire variable domain, with the rest obtained from reference TRBV2 and TRBJ2-2, is as follows: EPEVTQTPSHQVTQMGQEVILRCVPISNHLYFYWYRQILGQKVEFLVSFYNNEISEKSEIFDDQFSVERPDGSNFTLKIRSTKLEDSAMYFCASSDRGRRTNTGELFFGEGSRLTVL.

This clone was counted a few times. The gene calls are TRBV7-9 and TRBJ2-7; D possibly corresponds to TRBD1 (5 bases). Trimming stripped 3 bases from V and 13 bases from J, with 16 bases between. The germline V gene encodes CDR1 SEHNR and CDR2 FQNEAQ (reference sequence). CDR3 size: 12 residues. The CDR3 sequence: CASSFGQGDPYF. Here the CDR3 DNA reads TGTGCCAGCAGCTTTGGGCAGGGTGATCCTTACTTC.

There are a few counts of this clone. The chain employs TRBV25-1 and TRBJ1-2; the D gene is possibly TRBD1 (5 bases). Germline CDR1 reads MGHDK; CDR2 reads SYGVNS. CDR3 length equals 15 residues. V shed 1 base and J shed 3 bases, with 12 bases lying between them. The CDR3 region has the DNA TGTGCCAGCAGTGAATGGGGCCAGACATACTATGGCTACACCTTC. This gives the protein CASSEWGQTYYGYTF.

The DNA of the CDR3 is TGTGCCAGCAGCCCAGACCCGGGGGGGGAGACCCAGTACTTC. The encoded protein is CASSPDPGGETQYF. The chain carries TRBV5-4 and TRBJ2-5; the match to TRBD2 covers 8 bases. Per germline, CDR1 SGHNT and CDR2 YYREEE (reference sequence). There are 14 residues in the CDR3. The J segment lost 5 bases and the V segment lost 4 bases, leaving 7 bases of the junction unmatched.

The rearrangement links TRBV5-4 to TRBJ1-1; D possibly corresponds to TRBD1 (5 bases). V dropped 6 bases and J dropped 3 bases, with 15 bases sitting between them. CDR1 and CDR2 (germline): SGHNT, YYREEE (reference sequence). The CDR3 runs to 14 residues. The CDR3 sequence: CASTLWGGYTEAFF. The CDR3 DNA reads as TGTGCCAGCACCCTCTGGGGCGGTTACACTGAAGCTTTCTTT.

The V gene is TRBV10-3, the J gene TRBJ2-5; 11 bases match TRBD2. V lost 6 bases to trimming and J lost 1 base; unmatched junction nucleotides: 7. The CDR3 loop spans 16 amino acids. Germline V CDR1 and CDR2: ENHRY, SYGVKD. The CDR3 loop reads CAISRLAGGIQETQYF. Written as DNA, the CDR3 is TGTGCCATCAGCAGATTAGCGGGGGGGATCCAAGAGACCCAGTACTTC.